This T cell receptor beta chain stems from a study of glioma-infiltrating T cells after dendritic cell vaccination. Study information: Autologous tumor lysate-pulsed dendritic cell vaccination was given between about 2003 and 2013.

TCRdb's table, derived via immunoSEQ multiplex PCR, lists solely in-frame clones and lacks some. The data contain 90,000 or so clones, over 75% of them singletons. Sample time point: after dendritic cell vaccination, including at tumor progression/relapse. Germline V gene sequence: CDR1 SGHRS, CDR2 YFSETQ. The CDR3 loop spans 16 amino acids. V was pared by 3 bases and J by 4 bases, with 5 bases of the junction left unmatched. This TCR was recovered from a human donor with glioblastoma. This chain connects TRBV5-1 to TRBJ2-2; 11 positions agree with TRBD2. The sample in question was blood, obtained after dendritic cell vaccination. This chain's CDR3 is CASSYVAGGATGELFF. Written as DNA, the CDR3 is TGCGCCAGCAGCTACGTAGCGGGAGGGGCCACCGGGGAGCTGTTTTTT.